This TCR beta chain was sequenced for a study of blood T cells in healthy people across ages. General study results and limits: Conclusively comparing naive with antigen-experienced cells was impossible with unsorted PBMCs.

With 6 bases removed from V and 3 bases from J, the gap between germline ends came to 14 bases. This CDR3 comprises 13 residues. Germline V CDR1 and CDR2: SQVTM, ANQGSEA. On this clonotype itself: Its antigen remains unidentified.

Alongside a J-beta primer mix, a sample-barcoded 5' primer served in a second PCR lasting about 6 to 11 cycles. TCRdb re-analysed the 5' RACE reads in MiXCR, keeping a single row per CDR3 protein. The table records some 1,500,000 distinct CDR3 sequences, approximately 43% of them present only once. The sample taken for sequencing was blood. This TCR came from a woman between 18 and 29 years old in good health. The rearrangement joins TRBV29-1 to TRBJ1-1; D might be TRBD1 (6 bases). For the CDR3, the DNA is TGCAGCGTAACAGGGTTAAGTCACACTGAAGCTTTCTTT. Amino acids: CSVTGLSHTEAFF.